The subject of this entry is one TCR beta chain. The antigen remains unidentified. These data are taken from a study of shared clonotypes between healthy human individuals. Study-wide results and limits: A few donors held about 4.6% of naive CD4 clonotypes in common. A small donor pool kept down the genetic and exposure-history diversity that was represented.

CDR3 length: 17 residues. With V trimmed by 5 bases and J by 0 bases, 9 bases remained unmatched. Per the germline V gene, CDR1 is SGHRS and CDR2 is YFSETQ. The table came from immunoSEQ multiplex PCR; TCRdb's copy has only in-frame clones and leaves some out. The profile shows about 380,000 clones, around 96% of them singletons. The sample consisted of memory CD8+ T cells sorted from blood. Stated subset: CD45RO+ cells pooled with CCR7-negative TemRA cells. This TCR came from a man aged 30 to 39 in good health. This chain joins TRBV5-1 and TRBJ2-1; TRBD1 matches 9 bases. This chain's CDR3 is CASSWDRASFSYNEQFF. The CDR3 DNA follows: TGCGCCAGCAGTTGGGACAGGGCCTCATTCTCCTACAATGAGCAGTTCTTC.